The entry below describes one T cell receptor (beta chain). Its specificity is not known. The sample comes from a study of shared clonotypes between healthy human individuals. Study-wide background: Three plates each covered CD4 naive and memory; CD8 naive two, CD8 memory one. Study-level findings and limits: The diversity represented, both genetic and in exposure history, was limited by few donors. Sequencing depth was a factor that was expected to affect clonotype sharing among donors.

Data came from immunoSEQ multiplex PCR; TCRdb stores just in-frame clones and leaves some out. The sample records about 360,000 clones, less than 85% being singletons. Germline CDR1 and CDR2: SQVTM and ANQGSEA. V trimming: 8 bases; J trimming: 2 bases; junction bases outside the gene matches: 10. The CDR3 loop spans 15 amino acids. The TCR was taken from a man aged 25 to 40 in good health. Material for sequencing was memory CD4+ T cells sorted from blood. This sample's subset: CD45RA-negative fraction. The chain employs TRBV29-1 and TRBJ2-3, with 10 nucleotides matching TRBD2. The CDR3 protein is CSSMPGLASTDTQYF. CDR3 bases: TGCAGCAGTATGCCGGGACTAGCGTCCACAGATACGCAGTATTTT.